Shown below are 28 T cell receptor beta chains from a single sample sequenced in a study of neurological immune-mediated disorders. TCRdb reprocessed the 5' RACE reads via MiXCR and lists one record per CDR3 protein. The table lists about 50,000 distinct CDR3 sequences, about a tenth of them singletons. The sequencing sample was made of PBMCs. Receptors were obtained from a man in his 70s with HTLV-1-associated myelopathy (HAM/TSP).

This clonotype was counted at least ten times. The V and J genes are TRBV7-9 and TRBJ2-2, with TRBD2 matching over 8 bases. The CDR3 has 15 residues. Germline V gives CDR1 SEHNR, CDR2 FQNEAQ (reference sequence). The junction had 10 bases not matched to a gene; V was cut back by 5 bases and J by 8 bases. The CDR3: CASSPLTVAGGELFF. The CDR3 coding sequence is TGTGCCAGCAGCCCGCTCACGGTAGCGGGGGGGGAGCTGTTTTTT. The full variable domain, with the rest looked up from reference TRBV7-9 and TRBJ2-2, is DTGVSQNPRHKITKRGQNVTFRCDPISEHNRLYWYRQTLGQGPEFLTYFQNEAQLEKSRLLSDRFSAERPKGSFSTLEIQRTEQGDSAMYLCASSPLTVAGGELFFGEGSRLTVL.

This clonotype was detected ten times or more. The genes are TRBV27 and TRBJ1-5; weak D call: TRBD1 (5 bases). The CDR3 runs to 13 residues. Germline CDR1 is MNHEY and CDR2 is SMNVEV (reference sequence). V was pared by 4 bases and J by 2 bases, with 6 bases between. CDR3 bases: TGTGCCAGCAGTTGGGGGGGCAATCAGCCCCAGCATTTT. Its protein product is CASSWGGNQPQHF.

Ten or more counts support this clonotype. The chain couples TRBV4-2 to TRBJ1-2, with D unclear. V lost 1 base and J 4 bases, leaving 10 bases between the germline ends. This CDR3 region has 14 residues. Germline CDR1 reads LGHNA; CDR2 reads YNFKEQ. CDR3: CASSQGSDSYGYTF. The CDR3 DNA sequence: TGTGCCAGCAGCCAAGGGTCAGACTCCTATGGCTACACCTTC.

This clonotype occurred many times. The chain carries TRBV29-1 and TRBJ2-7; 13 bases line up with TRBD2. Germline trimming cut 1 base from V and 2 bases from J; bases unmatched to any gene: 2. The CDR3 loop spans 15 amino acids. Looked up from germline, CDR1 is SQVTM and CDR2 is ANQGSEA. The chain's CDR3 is CSVEGTSGSTYEQYF. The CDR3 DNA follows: TGCAGCGTTGAAGGGACTAGCGGGAGTACCTACGAGCAGTACTTC.

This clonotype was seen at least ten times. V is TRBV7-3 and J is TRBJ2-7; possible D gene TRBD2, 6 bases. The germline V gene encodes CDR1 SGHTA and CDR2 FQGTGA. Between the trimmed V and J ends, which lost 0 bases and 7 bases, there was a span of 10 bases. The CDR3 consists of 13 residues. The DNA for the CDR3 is TGTGCCAGCAGCTTAACGTTCGGGGGTGAGCAGTACTTC. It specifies CASSLTFGGEQYF.

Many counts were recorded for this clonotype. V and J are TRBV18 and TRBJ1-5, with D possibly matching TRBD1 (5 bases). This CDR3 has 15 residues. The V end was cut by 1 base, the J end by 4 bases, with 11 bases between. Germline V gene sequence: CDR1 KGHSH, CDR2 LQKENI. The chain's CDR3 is CASSPRAGANQPQHF. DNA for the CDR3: TGTGCCAGCTCACCACGTGCCGGGGCTAATCAGCCCCAGCATTTT.

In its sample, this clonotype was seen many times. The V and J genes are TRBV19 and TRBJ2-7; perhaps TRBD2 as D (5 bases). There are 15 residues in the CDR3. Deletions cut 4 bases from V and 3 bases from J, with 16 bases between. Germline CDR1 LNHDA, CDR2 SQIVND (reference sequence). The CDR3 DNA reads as TGTGCCAGTAGTAAGCGGCGGCAGGTTGGCTACGAGCAGTACTTC. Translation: CASSKRRQVGYEQYF.

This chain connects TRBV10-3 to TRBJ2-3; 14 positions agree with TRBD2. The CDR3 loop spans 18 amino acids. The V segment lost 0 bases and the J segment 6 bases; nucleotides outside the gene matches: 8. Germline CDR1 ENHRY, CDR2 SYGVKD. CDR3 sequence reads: CAISESSGTSGSEDTQYF. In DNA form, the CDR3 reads TGTGCCATCAGTGAGTCGAGCGGGACTAGCGGGAGCGAGGATACGCAGTATTTT.

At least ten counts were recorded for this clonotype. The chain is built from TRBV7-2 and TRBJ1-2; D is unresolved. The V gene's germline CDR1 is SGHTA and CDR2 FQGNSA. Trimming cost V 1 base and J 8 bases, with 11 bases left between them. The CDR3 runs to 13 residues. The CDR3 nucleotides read TGTGCCAGCAGCTTAGGGGGTATTGGCGGCTACACCTTC. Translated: CASSLGGIGGYTF.

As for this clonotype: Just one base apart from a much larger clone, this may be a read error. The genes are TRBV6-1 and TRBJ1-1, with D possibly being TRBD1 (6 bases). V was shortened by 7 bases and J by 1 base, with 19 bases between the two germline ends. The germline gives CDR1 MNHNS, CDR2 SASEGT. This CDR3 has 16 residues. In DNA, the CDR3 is TGTGCCAGCATTTTCACCAGACAGGATCCGAACACTGAAGCTTTCTTT. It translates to CASIFTRQDPNTEAFF.

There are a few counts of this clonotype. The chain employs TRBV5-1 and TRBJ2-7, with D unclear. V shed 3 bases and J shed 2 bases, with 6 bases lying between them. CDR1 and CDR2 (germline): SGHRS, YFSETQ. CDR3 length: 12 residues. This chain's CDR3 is CASSSSTYEQYF. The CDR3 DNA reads TGCGCCAGCAGCTCCTCTACCTACGAGCAGTACTTC.

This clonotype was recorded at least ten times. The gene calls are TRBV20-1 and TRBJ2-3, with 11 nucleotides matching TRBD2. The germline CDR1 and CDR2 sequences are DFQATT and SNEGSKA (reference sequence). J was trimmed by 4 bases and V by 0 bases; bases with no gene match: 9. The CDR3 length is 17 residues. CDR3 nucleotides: TGCAGTGCTAGAGATTCTGTACTAGCGGGAGTGGCAGATACGCAGTATTTT. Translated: CSARDSVLAGVADTQYF.

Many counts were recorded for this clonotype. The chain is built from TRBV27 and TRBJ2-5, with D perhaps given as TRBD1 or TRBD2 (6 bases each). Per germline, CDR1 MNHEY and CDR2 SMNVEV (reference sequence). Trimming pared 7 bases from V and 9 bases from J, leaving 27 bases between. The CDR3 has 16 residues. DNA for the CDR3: TGTGCCAGCACAACGAATCGACTAGGGGGATGGGGGCCCCAGTACTTC. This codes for CASTTNRLGGWGPQYF.

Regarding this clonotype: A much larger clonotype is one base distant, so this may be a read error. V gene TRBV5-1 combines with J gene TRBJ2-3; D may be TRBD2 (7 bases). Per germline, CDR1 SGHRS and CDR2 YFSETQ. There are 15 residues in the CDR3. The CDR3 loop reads CASRLGGAGTDTQYF. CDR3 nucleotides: TGCGCCAGCAGGTTGGGGGGGGCTGGCACAGATACGCAGTATTTT.

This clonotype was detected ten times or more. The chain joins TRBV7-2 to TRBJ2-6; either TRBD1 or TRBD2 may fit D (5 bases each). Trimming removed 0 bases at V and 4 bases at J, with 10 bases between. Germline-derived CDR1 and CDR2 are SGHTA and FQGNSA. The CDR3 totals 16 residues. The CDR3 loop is CASSLAVGRGANVLTF. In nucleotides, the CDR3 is TGTGCCAGCAGCTTAGCAGTGGGACGGGGGGCCAACGTCCTGACTTTC.

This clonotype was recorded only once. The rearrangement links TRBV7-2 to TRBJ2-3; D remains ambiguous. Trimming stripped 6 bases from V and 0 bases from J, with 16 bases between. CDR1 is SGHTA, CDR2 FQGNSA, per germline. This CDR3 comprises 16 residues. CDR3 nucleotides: TGTGCCAGCAGAGAAAAGTTCGGGTTTAGCACAGATACGCAGTATTTT. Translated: CASREKFGFSTDTQYF.

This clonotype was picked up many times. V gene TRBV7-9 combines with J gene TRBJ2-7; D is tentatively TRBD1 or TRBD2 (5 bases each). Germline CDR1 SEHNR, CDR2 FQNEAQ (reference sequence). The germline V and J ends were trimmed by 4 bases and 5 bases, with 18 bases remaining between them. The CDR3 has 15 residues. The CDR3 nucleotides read TGTGCCAGCAGCTCCGACAGACAATACGGGAACGAGCAGTACTTC. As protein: CASSSDRQYGNEQYF.

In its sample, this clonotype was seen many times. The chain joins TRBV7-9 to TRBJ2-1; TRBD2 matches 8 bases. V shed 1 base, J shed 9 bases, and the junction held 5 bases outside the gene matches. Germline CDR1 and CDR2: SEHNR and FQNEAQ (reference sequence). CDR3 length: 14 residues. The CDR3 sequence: CASSLEAGVGEQFF. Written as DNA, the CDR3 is TGTGCCAGCAGCTTAGAAGCGGGAGTGGGTGAGCAGTTCTTC.

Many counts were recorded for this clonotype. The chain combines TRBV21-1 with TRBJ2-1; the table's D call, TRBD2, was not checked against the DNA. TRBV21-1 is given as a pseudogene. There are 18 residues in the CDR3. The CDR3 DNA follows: TGTGCCAGCACCTGTAGGACTAGCGGGAAATCGCACTACAATGAGCAGTTCTTC. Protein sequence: CASTCRTSGKSHYNEQFF.

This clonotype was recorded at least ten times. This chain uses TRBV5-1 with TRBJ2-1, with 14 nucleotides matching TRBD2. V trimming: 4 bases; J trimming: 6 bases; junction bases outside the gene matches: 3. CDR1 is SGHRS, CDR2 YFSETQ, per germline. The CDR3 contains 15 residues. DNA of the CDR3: TGCGCCAGCAGCAGGACTAGCGGGAGGTCCAATGAGCAGTTCTTC. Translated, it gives CASSRTSGRSNEQFF.

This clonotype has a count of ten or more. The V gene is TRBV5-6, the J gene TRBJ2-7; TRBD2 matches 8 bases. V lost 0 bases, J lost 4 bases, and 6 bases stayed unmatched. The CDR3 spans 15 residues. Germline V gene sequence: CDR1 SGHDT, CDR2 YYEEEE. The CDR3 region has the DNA TGTGCCAGCAGCTTGGTTACTCGCGGGAGGTACGAGCAGTACTTC. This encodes CASSLVTRGRYEQYF. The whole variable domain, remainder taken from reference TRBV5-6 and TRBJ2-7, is DAGVTQSPTHLIKTRGQQVTLRCSPKSGHDTVSWYQQALGQGPQFIFQYYEEEERQRGNFPDRFSGHQFPNYSSELNVNALLLGDSALYLCASSLVTRGRYEQYFGPGTRLTVT.

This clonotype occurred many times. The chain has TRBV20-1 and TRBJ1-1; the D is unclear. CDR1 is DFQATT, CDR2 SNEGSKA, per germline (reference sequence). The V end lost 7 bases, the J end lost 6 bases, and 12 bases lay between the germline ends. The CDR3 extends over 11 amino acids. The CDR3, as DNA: TGCAGTGTGGTACCGACGGCTGAAGCTTTCTTT. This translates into CSVVPTAEAFF.

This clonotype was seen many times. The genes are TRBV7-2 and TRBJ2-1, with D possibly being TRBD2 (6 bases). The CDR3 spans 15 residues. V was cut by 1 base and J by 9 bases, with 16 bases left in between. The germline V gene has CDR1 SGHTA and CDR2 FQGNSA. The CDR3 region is CASSLEEGPLGEQFF. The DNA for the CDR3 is TGTGCCAGCAGCTTAGAGGAGGGCCCACTGGGTGAGCAGTTCTTC.

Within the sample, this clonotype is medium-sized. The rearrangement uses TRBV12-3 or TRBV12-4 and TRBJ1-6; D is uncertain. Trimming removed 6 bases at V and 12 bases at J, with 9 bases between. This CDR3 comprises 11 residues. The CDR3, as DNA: TGTGCCAGCAGGGGGTCGGGACCCCTCCACTTT. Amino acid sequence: CASRGSGPLHF.

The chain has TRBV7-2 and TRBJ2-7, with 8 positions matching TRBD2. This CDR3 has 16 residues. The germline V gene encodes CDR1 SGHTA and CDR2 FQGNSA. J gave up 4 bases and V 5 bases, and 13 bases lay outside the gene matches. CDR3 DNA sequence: TGTGCCAGCAGCCCCCGTTCTGGACTAGCACGGTACGAGCAGTACTTC. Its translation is CASSPRSGLARYEQYF.

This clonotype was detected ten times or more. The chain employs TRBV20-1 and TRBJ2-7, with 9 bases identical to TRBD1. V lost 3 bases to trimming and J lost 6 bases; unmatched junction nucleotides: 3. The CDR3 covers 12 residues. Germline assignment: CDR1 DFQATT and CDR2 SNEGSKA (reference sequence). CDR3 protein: CSASWTGAEQYF. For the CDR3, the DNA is TGCAGTGCTAGTTGGACAGGGGCCGAGCAGTACTTC.

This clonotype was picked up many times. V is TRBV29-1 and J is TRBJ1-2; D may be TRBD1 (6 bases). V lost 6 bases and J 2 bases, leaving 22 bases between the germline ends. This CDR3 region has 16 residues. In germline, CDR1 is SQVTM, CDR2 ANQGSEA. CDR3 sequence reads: CSVPLRGALSNYGYTF. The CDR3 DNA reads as TGCAGCGTCCCCCTGCGGGGGGCGCTATCCAACTATGGCTACACCTTC.

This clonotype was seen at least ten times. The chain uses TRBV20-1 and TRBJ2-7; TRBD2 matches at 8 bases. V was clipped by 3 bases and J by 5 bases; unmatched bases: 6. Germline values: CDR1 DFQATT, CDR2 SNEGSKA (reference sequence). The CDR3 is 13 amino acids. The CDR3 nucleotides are TGCAGTGCTAGCCGGGAGGGGCCCAACGAGCAGTACTTC. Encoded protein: CSASREGPNEQYF.